The 29 T cell receptor beta chains presented below share a single source sample, sequenced in a study of cytomegalovirus exposure and HLA in healthy donors. This PCR relied on a set of 60 Vbeta primers and 13 Jbeta primers. The method was immunoSEQ multiplex PCR; TCRdb's version includes in-frame clones alone and lacks a portion of them. The profile covers 95,000 to 150,000 clones, with about 81% appearing a single time and less than 1.1% taken by the ten largest. The specimen was PBMCs. The receptor set was obtained from a woman in her twenties or thirties in good health and CMV-seronegative.

This chain connects TRBV7-9 to TRBJ2-7; tentatively, D is TRBD1 (5 bases). Per the germline V gene, CDR1 is SEHNR and CDR2 is FQNEAQ (reference sequence). Trimming shortened V by 1 base and J by 6 bases, and 10 bases separated the two germline ends. This CDR3 spans 13 amino acids. The CDR3 DNA sequence: TGTGCCAGCAGCTTAGGGGGCGTGCTCGAGCAGTACTTC. It codes for CASSLGGVLEQYF.

Of note for this clone: A junction boundary mismatches the germline segment, possibly from a read error. The chain links TRBV7-9 to TRBJ2-7, with 7 positions matching TRBD1. This CDR3 contains 15 residues. CDR1 SEHNR and CDR2 FQNEAQ come from the germline V gene (reference sequence). The CDR3 loop reads CSSRGWTGPFYEQYF. The CDR3 DNA follows: TGTTCCAGCAGGGGATGGACAGGCCCCTTCTACGAGCAGTACTTC.

J is TRBJ1-3 and V is TRBV7-2; 10 bases align to TRBD1. The V gene's germline CDR1 is SGHTA and CDR2 FQGNSA. There are 16 residues in the CDR3. The V and J ends lost 0 bases and 7 bases, in that order; junction bases with no gene match: 6. CDR3 DNA: TGTGCCAGCAGCTTAGCGCTGACAGGGGGCTTGAACACCATATATTTT. Encoded protein: CASSLALTGGLNTIYF.

This clone was seen only a few times. The J gene is TRBJ1-1, the V gene TRBV19; 10 bases are shared with TRBD1. CDR3 size: 16 residues. J lost 6 bases, V lost 0 bases, and 7 bases had no gene match. The germline CDR1 and CDR2 sequences are LNHDA and SQIVND (reference sequence). The CDR3: CASSIEGQGIMSEAFF. As DNA, the CDR3 is TGTGCCAGTAGTATAGAGGGACAGGGGATTATGTCTGAAGCTTTCTTT.

V is TRBV27 and J is TRBJ2-7; possibly TRBD2 for D (6 bases). The CDR3 is made up of 13 amino acids. Per the germline V gene, CDR1 is MNHEY and CDR2 is SMNVEV (reference sequence). V lost 2 bases to trimming and J lost 5 bases, with 10 bases between them. The CDR3 loop is CASSLGGINEQYF. The CDR3 region has the DNA TGTGCCAGCAGTTTAGGAGGGATCAACGAGCAGTACTTC.

The chain joins TRBV25-1 to TRBJ1-2; D might be TRBD1 (5 bases). Germline CDR1 MGHDK, CDR2 SYGVNS. The CDR3 contains 14 residues. The germline V and J ends were trimmed by 6 bases and 0 bases, with 11 bases remaining between them. CDR3 sequence (DNA): TGTGCCAGCAGCGCCGCAGGGTCTAACTATGGCTACACCTTC. Translated, it gives CASSAAGSNYGYTF.

Note on this clone: Other DNA sequences of this sample code for an identical CDR3. The genes are TRBV7-3 and TRBJ2-2, with 10 nucleotides matching TRBD1. With V trimmed by 5 bases and J by 4 bases, 4 bases remained unmatched. The CDR3 covers 15 residues. Germline lookup yields CDR1 SGHTA and CDR2 FQGTGA. CDR3 amino acids: CASSRDRGGTGELFF. CDR3 coding DNA: TGTGCCAGCAGCAGGGACAGGGGAGGCACCGGGGAGCTGTTTTTT.

CDR3 region: CASDGTAYEQYF. CDR3 in DNA: TGTGCCAGCGACGGGACAGCCTACGAGCAGTACTTC. The chain recombines TRBV2 with TRBJ2-7; 7 bases are shared with TRBD1. From germline, CDR1 is SNHLY and CDR2 FYNNEI. The J segment lost 2 bases and the V segment lost 8 bases, leaving 3 bases of the junction unmatched. CDR3 length equals 12 residues.

The chain uses TRBV6-5 and TRBJ1-1; 10 bases map to TRBD1. Trimming at V came to 8 bases and at J to 5 bases, leaving 5 bases not matched to a gene. Germline CDR1 is MNHEY and CDR2 is SVGAGI. CDR3 length: 13 residues. The CDR3 here is CASHQGQGTEAFF. The CDR3 region has the DNA TGTGCCAGCCACCAGGGACAGGGGACTGAAGCTTTCTTT.

This chain connects TRBV7-3 to TRBJ1-1; D is ambiguous. Looked up from germline, CDR1 is SGHTA and CDR2 is FQGTGA. The CDR3 runs to 13 residues. V lost 3 bases and J lost 0, with 5 bases in between. DNA of the CDR3: TGTGCCAGCAGCTTCTTAGTGAACACTGAAGCTTTCTTT. Protein: CASSFLVNTEAFF.

The chain joins TRBV5-4 to TRBJ1-2; TRBD1 aligns across 8 bases. Germline CDR1 and CDR2: SGHNT and YYREEE (reference sequence). Losses at the gene ends were 0 bases for V and 4 bases for J; bases not matched to a gene: 2. This CDR3 has 14 amino acids. The CDR3 reads CASSLGQGSYGYTF. For the CDR3, the DNA is TGTGCCAGCAGCTTGGGACAGGGGAGCTATGGCTACACCTTC.

J is TRBJ2-2 and V is TRBV4-3; 7 bases are shared with TRBD2. The CDR3 loop spans 17 amino acids. Germline CDR1 LGHNA, CDR2 YSLEER. V shed 4 bases, J shed 3 bases, and the junction held 11 bases outside the gene matches. The CDR3: CASSPRTSFGDTGELFF. The CDR3 coding sequence is TGCGCCAGCAGCCCCCGGACTAGTTTTGGCGACACCGGGGAGCTGTTTTTT.

This sequence joins TRBV15 and TRBJ1-3; TRBD1 agrees at 9 bases. Germline CDR1 reads LNHNV; CDR2 reads YYDKDF (reference sequence). Trimming cost V 1 base and J 4 bases; bases outside gene matches: 5. The CDR3 consists of 16 residues. CDR3 DNA sequence: TGTGCCACCAGCAGAGGCCGGACAGGGGCAGGAAACACCATATATTTT. Its translation: CATSRGRTGAGNTIYF.

This chain connects TRBV30 to TRBJ1-5, with unresolved D. Germline V lookup: CDR1 GTSNPN, CDR2 SVGIG (reference sequence). This CDR3 has 13 amino acids. V lost 3 bases, J lost 0 bases, and 6 bases lay in between. The CDR3 sequence: CAWSLFSNQPQHF. The CDR3 DNA reads as TGTGCCTGGAGCTTGTTTAGCAATCAGCCCCAGCATTTT.

The chain employs TRBV7-9 and TRBJ2-7; D may be TRBD1 (6 bases). The CDR3 extends over 17 amino acids. CDR1 and CDR2 (germline): SEHNR, FQNEAQ (reference sequence). V was shortened by 3 bases and J by 5 bases, with 23 bases between the two germline ends. This chain's CDR3 is CASSFAKPGHGFDEQYF. For the CDR3, the DNA is TGTGCCAGCAGCTTCGCAAAACCGGGACACGGATTTGACGAGCAGTACTTC.

The table lists this clone with a few counts. V is TRBV6-1 and J is TRBJ1-3, with unresolved D. This CDR3 has 14 amino acids. V was shortened by 5 bases and J by 1 base, with 9 bases between the two germline ends. Per the germline V gene, CDR1 is MNHNS and CDR2 is SASEGT. CDR3 sequence: CASSTSGSGNTIYF. CDR3 in DNA: TGTGCCAGCAGTACCTCGGGTTCTGGAAACACCATATATTTT.

The chain joins TRBV7-2 to TRBJ2-6; no clear D gene. V lost 5 bases and J lost 5, with 10 bases in between. The CDR3 runs 14 residues. Per germline, CDR1 SGHTA and CDR2 FQGNSA. The CDR3 DNA reads TGTGCCAGCAGCCCCGCAAACTGGGCCAACGTCCTGACTTTC. Translation: CASSPANWANVLTF.

This clone was seen a single time. This sequence joins TRBV7-9 and TRBJ2-7; 8 bases align to TRBD1. The germline V gene encodes CDR1 SEHNR and CDR2 FQNEAQ (reference sequence). CDR3 length: 15 residues. The junction had 11 bases not matched to a gene; V was cut back by 5 bases and J by 5 bases. CDR3 sequence reads: CASSIWTGYPNEQYF. CDR3 in DNA: TGTGCCAGCAGCATCTGGACAGGGTACCCCAACGAGCAGTACTTC.

A few counts support this clone. This chain uses TRBV21-1 with TRBJ2-3; the table's D call TRBD2 went unverified against the DNA. TRBV21-1 is an annotated pseudogene. The CDR3 length is 19 residues. CDR3 residues: CASSSLVTPMGGGADTQYF. For the CDR3, the DNA is TGTGCCAGCAGCTCCTTAGTCACTCCCATGGGCGGGGGGGCAGATACGCAGTATTTT.

J is TRBJ1-2 and V is TRBV28, with D uncertain. The V and J ends lost 6 bases and 4 bases respectively, with 12 bases between them. The CDR3 spans 13 residues. The germline V gene has CDR1 MDHEN and CDR2 SYDVKM. The CDR3 DNA sequence: TGTGCCAGCAGGGGCCAGACAAGCTATGGCTACACCTTC. It specifies CASRGQTSYGYTF.

The CDR3 sequence: CASLPSQETQYF. CDR3 nucleotides: TGTGCCAGCTTGCCTAGCCAAGAGACCCAGTACTTC. This chain links TRBV2 with TRBJ2-5; no clear D. This CDR3 comprises 12 residues. CDR1 and CDR2 (germline): SNHLY, FYNNEI. V was cut by 8 bases and J by 1 base, with 8 bases left in between.

The chain's CDR3 is CASSYSSASGRASYEQYF. DNA for the CDR3: TGTGCCAGCAGTTACTCGTCGGCTAGCGGGAGGGCCAGCTACGAGCAGTACTTC. The chain uses TRBV6-8 and TRBJ2-7; 12 positions match TRBD2. The CDR3 contains 18 residues. The junction had 9 bases not matched to a gene; V was cut back by 0 bases and J by 3 bases. In germline, CDR1 is MNHGY, CDR2 SAAAGT.

The chain couples TRBV7-2 to TRBJ2-7, with 8 bases that match TRBD2. V shed 5 bases and J 4 bases; nucleotides not matched to a gene: 4. There are 13 residues in the CDR3. From germline, CDR1 is SGHTA and CDR2 FQGNSA. CDR3 DNA sequence: TGTGCCAGCAGCCCCAGCGGGGGTTACGAGCAGTACTTC. Encoded protein: CASSPSGGYEQYF.

This rearrangement joins TRBV4-1 to TRBJ2-1; the match to TRBD2 covers 13 bases. The CDR3 has 14 amino acids. V gave up 8 bases and J gave up 2 bases; unmatched junction bases: 0. Per the germline V gene, CDR1 is MGHRA and CDR2 is YSYEKL. The DNA of the CDR3 is TGCGCCAGCGGACTAGCGGGGGCCTACAATGAGCAGTTCTTC. Its protein product is CASGLAGAYNEQFF.

CDR3 bases: TGTGCCAGCACCGAACTAAGGGGCGGCGAGCAGTACTTC. The encoded protein is CASTELRGGEQYF. V gene TRBV5-8 combines with J gene TRBJ2-7, with D perhaps matching TRBD1 (5 bases). CDR3 length: 13 amino acids. CDR1 is SGHTS, CDR2 YDEGEE, per germline. With 6 bases removed from V and 6 bases from J, the gap between germline ends came to 16 bases. Filled out from reference TRBV5-8 and TRBJ2-7, the complete variable domain reads EAGVTQSPTHLIKTRGQQATLRCSPISGHTSVYWYQQALGLGLQFLLWYDEGEERNRGNFPPRFSGRQFPNYSSELNVNALELEDSALYLCASTELRGGEQYFGPGTRLTVT.

The CDR3 region has the DNA TGTGCCAGCAGGAGGGACAGGTGGATATTCTTT. Translation gives CASRRDRWIFF. The chain employs TRBV27 and TRBJ1-1, with 8 bases that match TRBD1. V lost 6 bases and J lost 14; bases outside the gene matches: 8. The CDR3 contains 11 residues. Germline V gene data show CDR1 as MNHEY and CDR2 as SMNVEV (reference sequence).

V usage is TRBV11-3 and J usage is TRBJ2-7; D is ambiguous. Per the germline V gene, CDR1 is SGHNT and CDR2 is YENEEA. V lost 5 bases and J 0 bases, leaving 11 bases between the germline ends. CDR3 length: 14 amino acids. The DNA for the CDR3 is TGTGCCAGCAGCCACCACCCGAGCTCCTACGAGCAGTACTTC. Protein sequence: CASSHHPSSYEQYF.

V usage is TRBV15 and J usage is TRBJ1-4; TRBD1 matches at 7 bases. CDR3 size: 15 residues. Germline V gene sequence: CDR1 LNHNV, CDR2 YYDKDF (reference sequence). Unmatched junction bases numbered 8, after V lost 5 bases and J lost 5 bases. The CDR3 bases are TGTGCCACCAGCGTACCGGGACAGCTAAATGAAAAACTGTTTTTT. Translating it yields CATSVPGQLNEKLFF.

This clone appeared once. The chain has TRBV29-1 and TRBJ2-3; TRBD2 might be the D (5 bases). Trimming left V 2 bases short and J 3 bases short, with 6 bases between. The CDR3 has 12 amino acids. The V gene's germline CDR1 is SQVTM and CDR2 ANQGSEA. The chain's CDR3 is CSVEPGTDTQYF. In nucleotides, the CDR3 is TGCAGCGTTGAACCGGGGACAGATACGCAGTATTTT.